The 17 T cell receptor beta chains below were found in one sample sequenced in a study of shared clonotypes between healthy human individuals. TCRdb's copy holds only in-frame clones and misses some; the assay was immunoSEQ multiplex PCR. Seen here are roughly 2 million clones, nearly 97% observed once, and the top ten hold roughly 0.13%. The specimen sequenced was naive CD4+ T cells sorted from blood. The subset denotes: CD45RA+ positively selected. These receptors were collected from a man between 18 and 29 years old in good health.

The chain combines TRBV19 with TRBJ1-5; D is uncertain. Germline values: CDR1 LNHDA, CDR2 SQIVND (reference sequence). The CDR3 has 15 residues. The V and J ends lost 7 bases and 0 bases respectively, with 13 bases between them. The CDR3 nucleotides are TGTGCCAGTACTATGGCACCTTATAGCAATCAGCCCCAGCATTTT. Protein product: CASTMAPYSNQPQHF.

V is TRBV13 and J is TRBJ2-3; D is unresolved. The V gene's germline CDR1 is PRHDT and CDR2 FYEKMQ (reference sequence). The CDR3 consists of 12 residues. The V gene lost 1 base and the J gene lost 8 bases, with 7 bases spanning the gap. CDR3 nucleotide sequence: TGTGCCAGCAGCTTAGACAGCCCTACGCAGTATTTT. Protein product: CASSLDSPTQYF.

This chain connects TRBV2 to TRBJ2-5; 8 bases line up with TRBD2. Germline lookup yields CDR1 SNHLY and CDR2 FYNNEI. V lost 7 bases to trimming and J lost 0 bases; unmatched junction nucleotides: 7. The CDR3 runs 15 residues. CDR3 sequence reads: CASTLTGGYQETQYF. The CDR3 nucleotides are TGTGCCAGCACTCTAACGGGAGGGTACCAAGAGACCCAGTACTTC. The full variable domain, its missing parts supplied by reference TRBV2 and TRBJ2-5, is EPEVTQTPSHQVTQMGQEVILRCVPISNHLYFYWYRQILGQKVEFLVSFYNNEISEKSEIFDDQFSVERPDGSNFTLKIRSTKLEDSAMYFCASTLTGGYQETQYFGPGTRLLVL.

The genes are TRBV9 and TRBJ2-2, with TRBD2 matching 7 bases. From germline, CDR1 is SGDLS and CDR2 YYNGEE. The CDR3 has 19 amino acids. V was pared by 0 bases and J by 2 bases, with 13 bases of the junction left unmatched. The CDR3 is CASSVALGEGLKNTGELFF. CDR3 coding DNA: TGTGCCAGCAGCGTAGCTTTAGGGGAGGGACTGAAAAACACCGGGGAGCTGTTTTTT.

The chain recombines TRBV6-5 with TRBJ1-6; 10 bases are a match to TRBD1. The CDR3 runs 15 residues. The V segment lost 6 bases and the J segment 6 bases; nucleotides outside the gene matches: 5. Germline V lookup: CDR1 MNHEY, CDR2 SVGAGI. CDR3 region: CASSRQGAFNSPLHF. The CDR3 DNA is TGTGCCAGCAGCCGACAGGGGGCTTTTAATTCACCCCTCCACTTT.

The V gene is TRBV5-1, the J gene TRBJ2-1, with D possibly being TRBD2 (5 bases). V lost 7 bases and J lost 5, with 13 bases in between. Germline CDR1 is SGHRS and CDR2 is YFSETQ. The CDR3 has 13 amino acids. CDR3: CASGRGGNNEQFF. CDR3 in DNA: TGCGCCAGCGGGCGAGGAGGTAACAATGAGCAGTTCTTC.

Remarks on this clone: The same CDR3 also results from other DNA sequences found in this sample. The V and J genes are TRBV10-1 and TRBJ2-3; D gene uncertain. The CDR3 runs 14 residues. V lost 0 bases, J lost 1 base, and 5 bases lay in between. Germline loops: CDR1 WNHNN, CDR2 SYGVQD (reference sequence). The CDR3 spells CASSESGGTDTQYF. CDR3 coding DNA: TGCGCCAGCAGTGAGTCTGGGGGCACAGATACGCAGTATTTT.

The chain recombines TRBV27 with TRBJ1-4; 9 nucleotides match TRBD1. Germline V CDR1 and CDR2: MNHEY, SMNVEV (reference sequence). Trimming at V came to 6 bases and at J to 7 bases, leaving 6 bases not matched to a gene. The CDR3 consists of 14 residues. The CDR3 DNA sequence: TGTGCCAGCAGGGGGACAGGGAACGGTGAAAAACTGTTTTTT. It codes for CASRGTGNGEKLFF.

The chain has TRBV30 and TRBJ1-3; no firm D call. V lost 0 bases and J 12 bases, leaving 15 bases between the germline ends. CDR1 GTSNPN and CDR2 SVGIG come from the germline V gene (reference sequence). The CDR3 has 13 amino acids. The DNA of the CDR3 is TGTGCCTGGAGTGTACAAGTTGGCAGTTTCATATATTTT. Protein sequence: CAWSVQVGSFIYF.

The chain carries TRBV7-2 and TRBJ2-5; 7 bases are a match to TRBD2. This CDR3 has 15 amino acids. Trimming cost V 1 base and J 2 bases; bases outside gene matches: 4. Germline assignment: CDR1 SGHTA and CDR2 FQGNSA. This chain's CDR3 is CASSLVSGVQETQYF. The CDR3 region has the DNA TGTGCCAGCAGCTTAGTGAGCGGGGTTCAAGAGACCCAGTACTTC.

The genes are TRBV5-4 and TRBJ1-6, with a weak D call TRBD1 (6 bases). This CDR3 is built from 14 residues. V lost 4 bases, J lost 10 bases, and 15 bases lay in between. Germline-derived CDR1 and CDR2 are SGHNT and YYREEE (reference sequence). The chain's CDR3 is CASSLGQSWSPLHF. CDR3 nucleotide sequence: TGTGCCAGCAGCCTAGGACAGTCCTGGTCACCCCTCCACTTT. Combining the CDR3 with reference TRBV5-4 and TRBJ1-6 gives the whole variable domain ETGVTQSPTHLIKTRGQQVTLRCSSQSGHNTVSWYQQALGQGPQFIFQYYREEENGRGNFPPRFSGLQFPNYSSELNVNALELDDSALYLCASSLGQSWSPLHFGNGTRLTVT.

V is TRBV5-1 and J is TRBJ2-1; the D call may be TRBD1 or TRBD2 (5 bases each). This CDR3 has 15 residues. Trimming removed 0 bases at V and 6 bases at J, with 13 bases between. From germline, CDR1 is SGHRS and CDR2 YFSETQ. CDR3 protein: CASSLGREQANEQFF. CDR3 bases: TGCGCCAGCAGCTTGGGCAGGGAGCAGGCCAATGAGCAGTTCTTC.

The chain couples TRBV6-1 to TRBJ2-2; D unclear. This CDR3 region has 12 residues. V was trimmed by 8 bases and J by 2 bases, leaving 6 bases between them. Germline V gene data show CDR1 as MNHNS and CDR2 as SASEGT. The CDR3 sequence is CASGRNTGELFF. The CDR3 region has the DNA TGTGCCAGCGGCCGAAACACCGGGGAGCTGTTTTTT.

The chain carries TRBV2 and TRBJ1-4, with D possibly TRBD1 on 5 matching bases. This CDR3 has 18 residues. CDR1 and CDR2 from the germline V gene are SNHLY and FYNNEI. The ends were cut back, 6 bases at V and 0 bases at J, with 20 bases in the middle. CDR3 sequence (DNA): TGTGCCAGCAGGGACCCCGGGACGGATTATGCAACTAATGAAAAACTGTTTTTT. This encodes CASRDPGTDYATNEKLFF. Complete variable domain (other parts from reference TRBV2 and TRBJ1-4): EPEVTQTPSHQVTQMGQEVILRCVPISNHLYFYWYRQILGQKVEFLVSFYNNEISEKSEIFDDQFSVERPDGSNFTLKIRSTKLEDSAMYFCASRDPGTDYATNEKLFFGSGTQLSVL.

The chain employs TRBV5-4 and TRBJ1-6; D gene unclear. V shed 0 bases and J shed 9 bases, with 10 bases lying between them. This CDR3 region has 14 residues. Looked up from germline, CDR1 is SGHNT and CDR2 is YYREEE (reference sequence). The CDR3 loop is CASSLDLGSSPLHF. CDR3 nucleotides: TGTGCCAGCAGCTTGGACTTAGGGTCTTCACCCCTCCACTTT.

A word on this clone: This specimen includes other DNA sequences encoding the same CDR3. The chain couples TRBV6-1 to TRBJ2-5; TRBD1 might be the D (7 bases). The V end lost 4 bases, the J end lost 4 bases, and 10 bases lay between the germline ends. Germline CDR1 MNHNS, CDR2 SASEGT. The CDR3 has 13 amino acids. The CDR3 DNA follows: TGTGCCAGCAGTGGACAGGGAGGAGAGACCCAGTACTTC. Protein sequence: CASSGQGGETQYF.

This clone was picked up one time. The CDR3 DNA sequence: TGTGCCAGCAGCCGAGCACCGGGACAGGGGAACACCGGGGAGCTGTTTTTT. Encoded protein: CASSRAPGQGNTGELFF. This chain joins TRBV9 and TRBJ2-2; TRBD1 matches 9 bases. Trimming at V came to 4 bases and at J to 1 base, leaving 8 bases not matched to a gene. Germline assignment: CDR1 SGDLS and CDR2 YYNGEE. This CDR3 comprises 17 residues.